This passage covers 9 T cell receptor beta chains from one sample sequenced in a study of blood T cell repertoires in COVID-19. TCRdb's copy holds only in-frame clones and misses some; the assay was immunoSEQ multiplex PCR. The sample lists about 82,000 clones, about 82% seen once, with 18% in the top ten. Sequencing input: peripheral blood. The receptors derive from a man older than 75 with active or convalescent COVID-19.

The rearrangement uses TRBV7-3 and TRBJ2-1, with 9 bases lining up with TRBD2. The V and J ends lost 5 bases and 3 bases, in that order; junction bases with no gene match: 17. Germline V gene lookup returns CDR1 SGHTA and CDR2 FQGTGA. The CDR3 covers 19 residues. CDR3 loop: CASSPSGLAGPPVYNEQFF. The DNA of the CDR3 is TGTGCCAGCAGCCCCTCGGGGCTAGCGGGACCTCCAGTCTACAATGAGCAGTTCTTC.

The chain employs TRBV3-1 (or the pseudogene TRBV3-2) and TRBJ2-3, with 7 positions matching TRBD2. The germline V gene encodes CDR1 LGHDT and CDR2 YNNKEL (reference sequence). The CDR3 length is 14 residues. J lost 4 bases, V lost 0 bases, and 1 base had no gene match. The CDR3 loop reads CASSQDRGADTQYF. The CDR3 DNA sequence: TGTGCCAGCAGCCAAGATCGGGGGGCAGATACGCAGTATTTT.

This clone came up once. The chain uses TRBV15 and TRBJ1-4; D perhaps matches TRBD1 (5 bases). V shed 1 base and J shed 3 bases, with 15 bases lying between them. Germline CDR1 LNHNV, CDR2 YYDKDF (reference sequence). The CDR3 loop spans 17 amino acids. This chain's CDR3 is CATSRVGLGGSNEKLFF. The DNA for the CDR3 is TGTGCCACCAGCAGAGTCGGCTTGGGGGGATCTAATGAAAAACTGTTTTTT.

This rearrangement joins TRBV6-4 to TRBJ1-1; D not resolved. CDR3 length: 13 residues. Germline V CDR1 and CDR2: MRHNA, SNTAGT. V lost 10 bases to trimming and J lost 11 bases, with 23 bases between them. In DNA form, the CDR3 reads TGTGCCAACCGACTTGACCGGGAATTTGAGGCTTTCTTT. Translating gives CANRLDREFEAFF.

V usage is TRBV7-2 and J usage is TRBJ2-3; 11 positions agree with TRBD2. CDR1 SGHTA and CDR2 FQGNSA come from the germline V gene. With 5 bases clipped from V and 6 bases from J, the junction kept 16 bases outside the gene matches. This CDR3 spans 18 amino acids. The CDR3 protein is CASSPTPYSGGDLDTQYF. The DNA of the CDR3 is TGTGCCAGCAGCCCAACCCCGTATAGCGGGGGGGATCTGGATACGCAGTATTTT.

This sequence joins TRBV2 and TRBJ1-1, with D perhaps matching TRBD1 (5 bases). Trimming pared 8 bases from V and 4 bases from J, leaving 11 bases between. The germline CDR1 and CDR2 sequences are SNHLY and FYNNEI. The CDR3 is 12 residues long. In nucleotides, the CDR3 is TGTGCCAGCTCAAGGGGCGTCACTGAAGCTTTCTTT. Translation gives CASSRGVTEAFF. The complete variable domain, with remaining parts taken from reference TRBV2 and TRBJ1-1, reads EPEVTQTPSHQVTQMGQEVILRCVPISNHLYFYWYRQILGQKVEFLVSFYNNEISEKSEIFDDQFSVERPDGSNFTLKIRSTKLEDSAMYFCASSRGVTEAFFGQGTRLTVV.

The chain couples TRBV6-5 to TRBJ2-1, with TRBD2 identical over 15 bases. This CDR3 region has 15 residues. Germline lookup yields CDR1 MNHEY and CDR2 SVGAGI. V dropped 2 bases and J dropped 9; count of bases not matched to a gene: 2. The CDR3 loop is CASSYPGLAGGEQFF. CDR3 sequence (DNA): TGTGCCAGCAGTTACCCGGGACTAGCGGGAGGTGAGCAGTTCTTC.

The chain employs TRBV11-2 and TRBJ2-7; 12 bases agree with TRBD2. CDR1 SGHAT and CDR2 FQNNGV come from the germline V gene. V shed 5 bases, J shed 5 bases, and the junction held 7 bases outside the gene matches. There are 15 residues in the CDR3. CDR3 sequence (DNA): TGTGCCAGCAGCCCCCGACTAGCGGGAGATGACGAGCAGTACGTC. Amino acids: CASSPRLAGDDEQYV.

The chain recombines TRBV5-1 with TRBJ1-1, with TRBD1 matching over 11 bases. Trimming removed 4 bases from V and 4 bases from J; junction bases left unmatched: 6. This CDR3 spans 15 amino acids. CDR1 is SGHRS and CDR2 is YFSETQ in the germline V gene. CDR3 residues: CASSPPGQGGTEAFF. DNA for the CDR3: TGCGCCAGCAGCCCTCCGGGACAGGGGGGCACTGAAGCTTTCTTT.